In this sample, the clone carrying this TCR beta chain turned up a few times. Its cognate antigen is unknown. The data were obtained in a study of identical twins. All of the donors were Caucasians in good health. From germline, CDR1 is SGHRS and CDR2 YFSETQ. The trim removed 2 bases at V and 4 bases at J, leaving 6 bases unmatched. CDR3 length: 16 residues. From the 5' RACE reads, TCRdb called clonotypes with MiXCR, one entry per CDR3 protein. The sample includes over 550,000 distinct CDR3 sequences, roughly 7.1% of them seen just once. Study conclusions and caveats: Because invariant MAIT and iNKT cells could be present, zero-insertion analyses could be partly confounded. Cross-sectional statistical analysis was relied on for the conclusions, without the same donors being followed. While abundant cord blood beta clonotypes carried fewer insertions, memory repertoires showed no such pattern.

Another study also made use of these data, one on yellow fever vaccine responses in identical twins.

Sequencing input: PBMCs. The chain has TRBV5-1 and TRBJ2-1; 10 nucleotides line up with TRBD2. The receptor's source is a woman aged 18-29 years in good health. DNA of the CDR3: TGCGCCAGCAGCTTCCAAGCGGGGGGGTCGTACAATGAGCAGTTCTTC. This codes for CASSFQAGGSYNEQFF.